The clone carrying this T cell receptor (beta chain) has a count of ten or more. Its antigen is as yet unknown. In building TCR beta libraries, iRepertoire HTBI primers were used together with Arm-PCR of CDR3 regions. MiXCR, applied by TCRdb to the multiplex PCR reads, yields one record per CDR3 protein. The sample lists around 510,000 distinct CDR3 sequences; roughly 20% were seen once. These data belong to a study of regulatory T cells in long-lasting Graves disease. Study-wide findings and caveats: Clonotypes that were public and shared totalled roughly 3,000 in persistent patients versus around 1,000 in new patients. There were preferences for TRBV28, TRBJ1-2 and TRBJ2-5 in persistent disease.

This CDR3 is built from 16 residues. Germline V gives CDR1 MNHEY, CDR2 SVGEGT. Between the trimmed V and J ends, which lost 1 base and 3 bases, there was a span of 13 bases. Time point here: persistent/refractory GD, antithyroid drugs over 5 years with positive TRAb. With RNA extracted from PBMCs as input, the TCR library was made. This chain uses TRBV6-2 or TRBV6-3 with TRBJ1-5, with a weak D call TRBD1 (6 bases). The sample in question was peripheral blood mononuclear cells (PBMCs), obtained when the disease was refractory, from a patient treated with antithyroid drugs. The clonotype originates from a female donor with Graves disease. The CDR3 DNA is TGTGCCAGCAGTTACTTTGGGGGCTCTATCAATCAGCCCCAGCATTTT. It yields the protein CASSYFGGSINQPQHF.